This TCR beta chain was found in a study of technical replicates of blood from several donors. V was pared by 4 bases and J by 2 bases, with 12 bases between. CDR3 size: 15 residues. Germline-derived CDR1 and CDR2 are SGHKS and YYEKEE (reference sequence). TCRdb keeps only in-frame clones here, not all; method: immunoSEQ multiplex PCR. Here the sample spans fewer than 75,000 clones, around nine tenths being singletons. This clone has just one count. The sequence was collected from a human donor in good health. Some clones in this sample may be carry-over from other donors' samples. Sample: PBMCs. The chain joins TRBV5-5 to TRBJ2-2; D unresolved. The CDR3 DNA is TGTGCCAGCAGCCCTTCCTACCCCAACACCGGGGAGCTGTTTTTT. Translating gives CASSPSYPNTGELFF.